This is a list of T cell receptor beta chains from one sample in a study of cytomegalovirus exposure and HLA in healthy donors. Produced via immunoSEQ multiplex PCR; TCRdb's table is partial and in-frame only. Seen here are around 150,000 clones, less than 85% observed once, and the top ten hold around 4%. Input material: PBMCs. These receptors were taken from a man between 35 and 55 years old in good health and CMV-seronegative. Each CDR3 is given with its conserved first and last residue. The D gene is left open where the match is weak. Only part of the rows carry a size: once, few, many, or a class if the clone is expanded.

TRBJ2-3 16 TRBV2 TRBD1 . TGTGCCAGCAGTGAAAATCGGGCAGGGGGCAAAGATACGCAGTATTTT CASSENRAGGKDTQYF
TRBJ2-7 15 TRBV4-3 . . TGCGCCAGCAGCCAAGGTCCCTCTCACTCCTACGAGCAGTACTTC CASSQGPSHSYEQYF
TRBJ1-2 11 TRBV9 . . TGTGCCAGCAGCCAGGGATGTGGCTACACCTTC CASSQGCGYTF
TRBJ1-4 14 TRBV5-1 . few TGCGCCAGCAGCCCCCGGAGGTCCGGTGAAAAACTGTTTTTT CASSPRRSGEKLFF
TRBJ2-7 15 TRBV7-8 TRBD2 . TGTGCCAGCAGCTCTCGGACTAGTTACTCCTACGAGCAGTACTTC CASSSRTSYSYEQYF
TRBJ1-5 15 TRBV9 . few TGTGCCAGCAGCGTAACGACAGGCAGCAATCAGCCCCAGCATTTT CASSVTTGSNQPQHF
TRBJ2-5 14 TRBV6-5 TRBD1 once TGTGCCAGCAGTTATCGGGACAGGGGAGAGACCCAGTACTTC CASSYRDRGETQYF
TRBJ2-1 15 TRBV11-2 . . TGTGCCAGCAGTTTCCTTGGGGCTACCTACAATGAGCAGTTCTTC CASSFLGATYNEQFF
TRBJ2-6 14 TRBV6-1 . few TGTGCCAGCACGAGGAGCTCTGGGGCCAACGTCCTGACTTTC CASTRSSGANVLTF
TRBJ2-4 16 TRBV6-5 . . TGTGCCAGCAGTTACTCTGGCGGGCTAGCCAAAAACATTCAGTACTTC CASSYSGGLAKNIQYF
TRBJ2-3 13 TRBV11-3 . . TGTGCCAGCAGCTTATATAGCACAGATACGCAGTATTTT CASSLYSTDTQYF
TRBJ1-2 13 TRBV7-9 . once TGTGCCAGCAGCCCCGGGACTGGAGCGGGCTACACCTTC CASSPGTGAGYTF
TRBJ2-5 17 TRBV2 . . TGTGCCAGCAGTGAAGCGTTGAGGGTCGGGCGAGGAGAGACCCAGTACTTC CASSEALRVGRGETQYF
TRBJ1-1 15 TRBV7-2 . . TGTGCCAGCAGCTACAGCGGGGGGGCGGTCACTGAAGCTTTCTTT CASSYSGGAVTEAFF
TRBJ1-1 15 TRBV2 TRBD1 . TGTGCCAGCAGTGGGACAGGGAGGGTCGACACTGAAGCTTTCTTT CASSGTGRVDTEAFF
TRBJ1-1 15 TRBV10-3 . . TGTGCCATCAGTGACGGTTACCCAAAAAACACTGAAGCTTTCTTT CAISDGYPKNTEAFF
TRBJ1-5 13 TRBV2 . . TGTGCCAGCAGTGTGGAGGAACAGCAGCCCCAGCATTTT CASSVEEQQPQHF
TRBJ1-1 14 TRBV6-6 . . TGTGCCAGCAGTTACTTCGGTTTGAACACTGAAGCTTTCTTT CASSYFGLNTEAFF
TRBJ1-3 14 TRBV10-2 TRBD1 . TGCGCCACCGGGATGACAGGGATTGGAAACACCATATATTTT CATGMTGIGNTIYF
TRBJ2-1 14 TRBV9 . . TGTGCCAGCAGCGTAGACAGGGCAAGGAATGAGCAGTTCTTC CASSVDRARNEQFF
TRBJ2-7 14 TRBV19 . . TGTGCCAGTAGTATCGGTACAGGAGCCTACGAGCAGTACTTC CASSIGTGAYEQYF
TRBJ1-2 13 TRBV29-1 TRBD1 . TGCAGCGTCTCCGGGACAGTGGCGTTTGGCTACACCTTC CSVSGTVAFGYTF
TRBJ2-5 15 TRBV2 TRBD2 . TGTGCCAGCAATACCGGGACTAGGGGTTTGGAGACCCAGTACTTC CASNTGTRGLETQYF
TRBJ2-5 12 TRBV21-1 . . TGTGCCGGAGACAGGGACCGAGAGACCCAGTACTTC CAGDRDRETQYF
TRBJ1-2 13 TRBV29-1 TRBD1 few TGCAGCGCAATTCCGGGACAGAACTATGGCTACACCTTC CSAIPGQNYGYTF
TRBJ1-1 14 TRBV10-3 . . TGTGCCATCAGTGAGAGGGGAGCTGAACAGGGAGCTTTCTTT CAISERGAEQGAFF